The T cell receptor (beta chain) described here comes from a study of cytomegalovirus exposure and HLA in healthy donors. The study's findings and limits: The authors reported that TCR beta sequences could predict HLA-A and HLA-B alleles. These predictions were accurate for most subjects in the first cohort.

To note about this clone: Antigen specificity is unknown.

Primers included in the PCR were 60 Vbeta and 13 Jbeta primers. Sequenced by immunoSEQ multiplex PCR; TCRdb stores in-frame clones only, minus some. The table includes about 130,000 clones, about 83% detected once. Germline assignment: CDR1 SQVTM and CDR2 ANQGSEA. The V gene end was trimmed by 7 bases and the J gene end by 3 bases; junction bases not matched to a gene: 3. CDR3 size: 12 residues. The chain links TRBV29-1 to TRBJ2-5, with 9 bases matching TRBD1. The TCR was taken from a middle-aged woman in good health and CMV-seropositive. Sample: PBMCs. CDR3 sequence: CSARQGEETQYF. The CDR3 coding sequence is TGCAGCGCAAGACAGGGGGAAGAGACCCAGTACTTC.